This T cell receptor beta chain derives from a study of blood T cell repertoires in COVID-19. This clone was detected only a few times. Sequencing used immunoSEQ multiplex PCR; TCRdb keeps in-frame clones, though not all of them. The sample consists of more than 200,000 clones, around 88% of them appearing once. V was pared by 3 bases and J by 1 base, with 12 bases between. Germline V gene data show CDR1 as WSHSY and CDR2 as SAAADI. The CDR3 sequence is 15 residues long. The sequence was obtained from a woman aged 45-59 years with acute or convalescent COVID-19. J is TRBJ1-1 and V is TRBV10-2, with D perhaps TRBD1 (5 bases). The sample comprised peripheral blood. CDR3 nucleotides: TGCGCCAGCAGTGACCCCCGGGGGTCGAACACTGAAGCTTTCTTT. Its translation is CASSDPRGSNTEAFF.